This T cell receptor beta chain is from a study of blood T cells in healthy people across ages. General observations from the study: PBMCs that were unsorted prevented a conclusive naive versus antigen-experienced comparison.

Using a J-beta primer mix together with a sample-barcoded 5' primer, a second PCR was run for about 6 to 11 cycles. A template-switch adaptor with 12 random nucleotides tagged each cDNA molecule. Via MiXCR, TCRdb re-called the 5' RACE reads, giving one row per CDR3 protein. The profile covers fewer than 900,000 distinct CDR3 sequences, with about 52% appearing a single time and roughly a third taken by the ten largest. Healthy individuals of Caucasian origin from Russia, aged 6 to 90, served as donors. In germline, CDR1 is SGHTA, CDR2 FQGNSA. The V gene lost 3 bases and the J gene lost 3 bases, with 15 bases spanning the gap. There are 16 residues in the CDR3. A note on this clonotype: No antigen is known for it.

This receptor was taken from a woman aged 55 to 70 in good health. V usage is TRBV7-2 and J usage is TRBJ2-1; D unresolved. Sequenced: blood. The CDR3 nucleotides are TGTGCCAGCAGCTTTGGTTCAGAACCATTCTACAATGAGCAGTTCTTC. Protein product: CASSFGSEPFYNEQFF.